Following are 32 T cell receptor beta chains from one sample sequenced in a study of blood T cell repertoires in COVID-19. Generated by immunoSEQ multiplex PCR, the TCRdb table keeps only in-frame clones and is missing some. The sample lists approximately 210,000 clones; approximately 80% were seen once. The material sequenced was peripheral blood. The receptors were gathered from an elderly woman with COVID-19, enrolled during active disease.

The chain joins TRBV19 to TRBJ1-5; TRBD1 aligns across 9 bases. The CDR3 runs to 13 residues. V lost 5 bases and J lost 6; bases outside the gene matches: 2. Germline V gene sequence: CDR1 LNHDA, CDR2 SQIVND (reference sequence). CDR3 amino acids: CASSGQGIQPQHF. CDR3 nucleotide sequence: TGTGCCAGTAGTGGACAGGGGATTCAGCCCCAGCATTTT. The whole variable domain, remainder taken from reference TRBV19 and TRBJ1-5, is DGGITQSPKYLFRKEGQNVTLSCEQNLNHDAMYWYRQDPGQGLRLIYYSQIVNDFQKGDIAEGYSVSREKKESFPLTVTSAQKNPTAFYLCASSGQGIQPQHFGDGTRLSIL.

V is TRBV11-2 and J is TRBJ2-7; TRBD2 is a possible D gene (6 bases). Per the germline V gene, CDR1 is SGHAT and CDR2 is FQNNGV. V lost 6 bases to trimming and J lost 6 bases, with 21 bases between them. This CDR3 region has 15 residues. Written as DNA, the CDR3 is TGTGCCAGCAGTCCCCCGGGGCTGGGAGGCCGCGAGCAGTACTTC. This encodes CASSPPGLGGREQYF.

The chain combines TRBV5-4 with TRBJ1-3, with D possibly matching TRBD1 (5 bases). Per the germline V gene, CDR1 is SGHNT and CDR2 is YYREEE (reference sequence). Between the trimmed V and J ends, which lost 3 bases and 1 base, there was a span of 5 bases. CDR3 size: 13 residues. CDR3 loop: CASSSGSGNTIYF. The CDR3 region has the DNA TGTGCCAGCAGCTCAGGGTCTGGAAACACCATATATTTT. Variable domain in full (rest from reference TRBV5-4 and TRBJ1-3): ETGVTQSPTHLIKTRGQQVTLRCSSQSGHNTVSWYQQALGQGPQFIFQYYREEENGRGNFPPRFSGLQFPNYSSELNVNALELDDSALYLCASSSGSGNTIYFGEGSWLTVV.

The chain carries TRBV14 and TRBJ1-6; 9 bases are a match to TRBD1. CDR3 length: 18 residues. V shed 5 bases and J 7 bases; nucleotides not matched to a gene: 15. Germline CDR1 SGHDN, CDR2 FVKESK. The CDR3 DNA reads TGTGCCAGCAGCTTTATGACATTTACCGGGACAGGGAATTCACCCCTCCACTTT. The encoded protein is CASSFMTFTGTGNSPLHF.

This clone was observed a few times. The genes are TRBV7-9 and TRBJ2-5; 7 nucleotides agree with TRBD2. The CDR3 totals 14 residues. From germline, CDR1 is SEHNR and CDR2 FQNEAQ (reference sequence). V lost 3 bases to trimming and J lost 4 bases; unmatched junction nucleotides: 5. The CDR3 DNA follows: TGTGCCAGCAGCTTCGGGATAGCGGGAGAGACCCAGTACTTC. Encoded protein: CASSFGIAGETQYF. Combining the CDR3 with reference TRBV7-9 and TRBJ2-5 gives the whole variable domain DTGVSQNPRHKITKRGQNVTFRCDPISEHNRLYWYRQTLGQGPEFLTYFQNEAQLEKSRLLSDRFSAERPKGSFSTLEIQRTEQGDSAMYLCASSFGIAGETQYFGPGTRLLVL.

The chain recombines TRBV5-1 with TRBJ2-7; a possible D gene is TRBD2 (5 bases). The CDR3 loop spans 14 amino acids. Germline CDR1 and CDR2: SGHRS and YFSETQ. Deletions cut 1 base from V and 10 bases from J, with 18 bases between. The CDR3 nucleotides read TGCGCCAGCAGCTTGTACGCGGAGGCTACGGTACAGTACTTC. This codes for CASSLYAEATVQYF.

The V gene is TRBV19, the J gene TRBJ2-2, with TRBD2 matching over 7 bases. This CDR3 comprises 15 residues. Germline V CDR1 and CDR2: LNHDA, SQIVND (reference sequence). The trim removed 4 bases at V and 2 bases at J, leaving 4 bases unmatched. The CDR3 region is CASSRLAVNTGELFF. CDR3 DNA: TGTGCCAGTAGTAGGCTAGCGGTCAACACCGGGGAGCTGTTTTTT.

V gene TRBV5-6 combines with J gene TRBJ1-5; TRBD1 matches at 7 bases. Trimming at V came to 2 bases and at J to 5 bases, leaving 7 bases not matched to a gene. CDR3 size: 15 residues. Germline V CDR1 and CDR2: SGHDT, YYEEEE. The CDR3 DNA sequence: TGTGCCAGCAGCTTCTTAGGACAGGTGGATCAGCCCCAGCATTTT. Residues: CASSFLGQVDQPQHF.

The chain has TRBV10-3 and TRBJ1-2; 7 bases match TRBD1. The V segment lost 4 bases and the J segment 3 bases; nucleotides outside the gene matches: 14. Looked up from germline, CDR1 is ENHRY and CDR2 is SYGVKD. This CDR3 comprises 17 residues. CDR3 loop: CAISAGQEDVRDYGYTF. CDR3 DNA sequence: TGTGCCATCAGTGCAGGACAGGAGGATGTCAGAGACTATGGCTACACCTTC.

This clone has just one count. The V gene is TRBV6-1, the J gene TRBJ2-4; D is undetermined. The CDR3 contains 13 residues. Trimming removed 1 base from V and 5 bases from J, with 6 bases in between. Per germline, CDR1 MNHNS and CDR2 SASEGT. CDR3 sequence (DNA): TGTGCCAGCAGTGAAGTTTCGGAAAACATTCAGTACTTC. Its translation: CASSEVSENIQYF.

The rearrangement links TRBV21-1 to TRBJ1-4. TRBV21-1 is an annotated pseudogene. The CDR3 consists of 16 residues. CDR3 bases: TGTGCCAGCAGCAACCGGGGAGGGAGGGGTAATGAAAAACTGTTTTTT. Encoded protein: CASSNRGGRGNEKLFF.

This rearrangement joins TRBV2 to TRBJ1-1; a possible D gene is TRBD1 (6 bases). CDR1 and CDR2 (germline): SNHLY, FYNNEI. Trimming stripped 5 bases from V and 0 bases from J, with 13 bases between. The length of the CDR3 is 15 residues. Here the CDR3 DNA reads TGTGCCAGCAGTTTACAGGGTAGAATGAACACTGAAGCTTTCTTT. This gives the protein CASSLQGRMNTEAFF.

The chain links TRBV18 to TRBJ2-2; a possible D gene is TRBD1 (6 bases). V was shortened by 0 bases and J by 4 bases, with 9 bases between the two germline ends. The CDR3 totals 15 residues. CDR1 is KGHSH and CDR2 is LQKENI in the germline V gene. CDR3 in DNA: TGTGCCAGCTCACCACCCGACAGGCGCACCGGGGAGCTGTTTTTT. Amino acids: CASSPPDRRTGELFF.

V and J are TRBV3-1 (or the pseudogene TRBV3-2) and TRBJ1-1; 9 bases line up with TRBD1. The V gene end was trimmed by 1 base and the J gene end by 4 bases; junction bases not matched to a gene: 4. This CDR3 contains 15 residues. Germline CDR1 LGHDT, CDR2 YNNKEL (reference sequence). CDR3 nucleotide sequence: TGTGCCAGCAGCCAAGTCTACAGGGGGCCCACTGAAGCTTTCTTT. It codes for CASSQVYRGPTEAFF.

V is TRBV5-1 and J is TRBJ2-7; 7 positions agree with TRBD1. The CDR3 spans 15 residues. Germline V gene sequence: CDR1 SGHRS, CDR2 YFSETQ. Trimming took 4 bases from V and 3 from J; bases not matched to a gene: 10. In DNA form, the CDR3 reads TGCGCCAGCAGCCCCGGCTCGGGACAGAGCTACGAGCAGTACTTC. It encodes CASSPGSGQSYEQYF.

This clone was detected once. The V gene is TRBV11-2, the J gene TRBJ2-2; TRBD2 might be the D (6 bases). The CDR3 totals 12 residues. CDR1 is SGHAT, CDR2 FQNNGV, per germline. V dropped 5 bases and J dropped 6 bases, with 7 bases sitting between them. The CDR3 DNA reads TGTGCCAGCAGCCGCGGGGCCGGGGAGCTGTTTTTT. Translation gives CASSRGAGELFF. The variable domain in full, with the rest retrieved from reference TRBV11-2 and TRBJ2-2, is EAGVAQSPRYKIIEKRQSVAFWCNPISGHATLYWYQQILGQGPKLLIQFQNNGVVDDSQLPKDRFSAERLKGVDSTLKIQPAKLEDSAVYLCASSRGAGELFFGEGSRLTVL.

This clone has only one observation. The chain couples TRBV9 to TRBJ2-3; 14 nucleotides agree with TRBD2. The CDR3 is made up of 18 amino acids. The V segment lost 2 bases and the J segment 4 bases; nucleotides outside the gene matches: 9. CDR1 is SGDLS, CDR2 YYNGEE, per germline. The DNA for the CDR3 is TGTGCCAGCAGCGTTGCGACTAGCGGGAGGGGGGGTGCAGATACGCAGTATTTT. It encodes CASSVATSGRGGADTQYF.

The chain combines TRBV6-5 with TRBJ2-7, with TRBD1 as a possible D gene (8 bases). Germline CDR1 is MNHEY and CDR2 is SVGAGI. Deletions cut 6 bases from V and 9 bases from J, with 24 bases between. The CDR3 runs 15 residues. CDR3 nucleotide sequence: TGTGCCAGCAGCGTTACAGGGGGGGGGACTCTTGGGCAGTACTTC. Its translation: CASSVTGGGTLGQYF.

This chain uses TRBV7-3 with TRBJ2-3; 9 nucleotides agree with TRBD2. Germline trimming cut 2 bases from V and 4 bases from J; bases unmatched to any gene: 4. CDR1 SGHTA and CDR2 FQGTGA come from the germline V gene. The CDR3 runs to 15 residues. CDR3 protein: CASSLAGGQADTQYF. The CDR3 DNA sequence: TGTGCCAGCAGCTTAGCGGGAGGGCAAGCAGATACGCAGTATTTT. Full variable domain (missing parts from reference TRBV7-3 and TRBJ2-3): GAGVSQTPSNKVTEKGKYVELRCDPISGHTALYWYRQSLGQGPEFLIYFQGTGAADDSGLPNDRFFAVRPEGSVSTLKIQRTERGDSAVYLCASSLAGGQADTQYFGPGTRLTVL.

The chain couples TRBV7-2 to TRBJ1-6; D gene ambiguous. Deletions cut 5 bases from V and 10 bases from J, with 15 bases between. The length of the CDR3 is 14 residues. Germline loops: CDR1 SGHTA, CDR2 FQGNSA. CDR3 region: CASSQSTSSSPLHF. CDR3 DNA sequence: TGTGCCAGCAGCCAATCCACGAGCTCCTCACCCCTCCACTTT.

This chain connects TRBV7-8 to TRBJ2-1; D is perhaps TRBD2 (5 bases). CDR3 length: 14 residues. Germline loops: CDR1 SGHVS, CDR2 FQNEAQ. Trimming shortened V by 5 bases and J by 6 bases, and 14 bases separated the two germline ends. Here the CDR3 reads CASSTLGLPNEQFF. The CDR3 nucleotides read TGTGCCAGCAGCACACTCGGACTTCCCAATGAGCAGTTCTTC.

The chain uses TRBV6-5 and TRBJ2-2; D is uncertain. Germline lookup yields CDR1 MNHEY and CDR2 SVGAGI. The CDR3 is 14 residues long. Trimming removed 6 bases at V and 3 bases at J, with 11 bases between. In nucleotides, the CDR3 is TGTGCCAGCAGCCGATACCGGGACACCGGGGAGCTGTTTTTT. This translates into CASSRYRDTGELFF.

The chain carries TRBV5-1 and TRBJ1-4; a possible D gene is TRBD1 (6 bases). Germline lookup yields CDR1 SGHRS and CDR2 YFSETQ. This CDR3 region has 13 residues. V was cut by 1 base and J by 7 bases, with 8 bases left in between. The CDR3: CASSLTGSEKLFF. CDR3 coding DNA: TGCGCCAGCAGCTTGACAGGGTCTGAAAAACTGTTTTTT.

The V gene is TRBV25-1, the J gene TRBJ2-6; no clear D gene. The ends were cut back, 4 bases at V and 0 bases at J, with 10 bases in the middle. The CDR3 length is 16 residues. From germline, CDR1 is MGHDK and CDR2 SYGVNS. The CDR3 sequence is CASSGQAYSGANVLTF. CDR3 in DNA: TGTGCCAGCAGTGGGCAGGCTTACTCTGGGGCCAACGTCCTGACTTTC.

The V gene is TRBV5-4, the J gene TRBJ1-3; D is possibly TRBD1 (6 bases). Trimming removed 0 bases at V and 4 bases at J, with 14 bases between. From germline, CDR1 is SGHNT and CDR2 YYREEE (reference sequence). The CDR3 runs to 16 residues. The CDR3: CASSLEGGGPGNTIYF. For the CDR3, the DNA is TGTGCCAGCAGCTTGGAGGGAGGGGGTCCAGGAAACACCATATATTTT.

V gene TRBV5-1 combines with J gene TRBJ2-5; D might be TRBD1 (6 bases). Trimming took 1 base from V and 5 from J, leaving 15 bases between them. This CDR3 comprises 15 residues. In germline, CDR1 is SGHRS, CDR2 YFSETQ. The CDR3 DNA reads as TGCGCCAGCAGCTTGTTTCCAGGGGAGCGGGAGACCCAGTACTTC. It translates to CASSLFPGERETQYF.

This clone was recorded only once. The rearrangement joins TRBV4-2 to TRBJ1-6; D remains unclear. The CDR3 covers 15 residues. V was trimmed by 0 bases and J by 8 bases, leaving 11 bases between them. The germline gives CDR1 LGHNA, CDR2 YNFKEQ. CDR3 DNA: TGTGCCAGCAGCCAAGACCCGAAGGGAGATTCACCCCTCCACTTT. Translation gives CASSQDPKGDSPLHF.

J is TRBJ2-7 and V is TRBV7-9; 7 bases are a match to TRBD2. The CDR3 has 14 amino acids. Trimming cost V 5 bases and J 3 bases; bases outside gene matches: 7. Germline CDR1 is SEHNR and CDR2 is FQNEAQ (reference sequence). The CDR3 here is CASSAGDARYEQYF. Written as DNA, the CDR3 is TGTGCCAGCAGCGCGGGAGACGCACGCTACGAGCAGTACTTC.

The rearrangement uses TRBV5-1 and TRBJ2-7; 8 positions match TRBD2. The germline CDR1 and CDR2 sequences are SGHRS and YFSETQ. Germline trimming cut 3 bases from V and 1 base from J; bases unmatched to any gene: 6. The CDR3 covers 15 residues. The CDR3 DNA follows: TGCGCCAGCAGCTCCCCCGGGACTAGGTCCTACGAGCAGTACTTC. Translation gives CASSSPGTRSYEQYF.

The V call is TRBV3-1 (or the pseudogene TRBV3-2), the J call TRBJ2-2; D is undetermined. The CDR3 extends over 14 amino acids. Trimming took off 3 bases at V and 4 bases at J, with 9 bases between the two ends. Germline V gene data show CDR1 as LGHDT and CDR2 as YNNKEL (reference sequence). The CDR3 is CASSHLESTGELFF. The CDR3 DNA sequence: TGTGCCAGCAGCCACCTAGAATCCACCGGGGAGCTGTTTTTT.

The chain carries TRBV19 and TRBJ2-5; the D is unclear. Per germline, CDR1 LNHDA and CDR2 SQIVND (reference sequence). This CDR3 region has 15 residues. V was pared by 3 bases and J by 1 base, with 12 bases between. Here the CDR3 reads CASSIRQALQETQYF. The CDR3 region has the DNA TGTGCCAGTAGTATTCGGCAGGCCCTCCAAGAGACCCAGTACTTC.

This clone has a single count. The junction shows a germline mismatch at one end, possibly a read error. The CDR3 sequence is CASSFGGAVQETQYF. The CDR3 DNA follows: TGTGCTAGCAGCTTTGGGGGGGCAGTACAAGAGACCCAGTACTTC. The genes are TRBV7-7 and TRBJ2-5; perhaps TRBD2 as D (7 bases). Germline CDR1 SSHAT, CDR2 FNYEAQ (reference sequence). The CDR3 is made up of 15 amino acids.